This TCR beta chain stems from a study of blood T cell repertoires in COVID-19. About the study: Sample material is recorded as cDNA or gDNA derived from T cells, B-cell-depleted T cells, or PBMCs.

Assay: immunoSEQ multiplex PCR; the TCRdb copy retains only in-frame clones and omits some. The sample comprises approximately 500,000 clones, about 88% of which are singletons, and about 1% rests with the top ten. Seattle's enrolled individuals joined amid active infection and were then monitored longitudinally. The clonotype originates from a man aged 18 to 29 with COVID-19, enrolled during active disease. The specimen was peripheral blood.

The CDR3 region is CASSPQVASGTSEQYF. CDR3 DNA: TGTGCCAGCTCACCTCAAGTGGCTAGCGGGACTTCCGAGCAGTACTTC. This rearrangement joins TRBV18 to TRBJ2-7, with TRBD2 identical over 9 bases. The trim removed 3 bases at V and 6 bases at J, leaving 12 bases unmatched. Looked up from germline, CDR1 is KGHSH and CDR2 is LQKENI. The CDR3 loop spans 16 amino acids.